This T cell receptor beta chain originates from a study of blood T cells in healthy people across ages. Study observations and caveats: While age rose, TCR beta diversity per million T cells dropped in a roughly linear way. A conclusive naive versus antigen-experienced comparison was prevented by the unsorted PBMCs.

RNA extraction gave at least 5 micrograms of total RNA per sample. Concerning this clonotype itself: Its antigen is unidentified.

This CDR3 is 15 amino acids long. CDR1 MNHEY and CDR2 SMNVEV come from the germline V gene (reference sequence). For the second PCR, which ran for 7 to 11 cycles, a sample-barcoded 5' primer and a J-beta primer mix were used. Each of the cDNA molecules was tagged by a template-switch adaptor with 12 random nucleotides. TCRdb recomputed calls from the 5' RACE reads with MiXCR, one row per CDR3 protein. The table shows about 970,000 distinct CDR3 sequences, with roughly 51% occurring only once. The sample was blood. The chain is built from TRBV27 and TRBJ2-5, with D possibly matching TRBD2 (5 bases). The J call may be in error: the DNA end matches TRBJ2-7 better. This TCR derives from a woman aged 60-75 years in good health. Here the CDR3 DNA reads TGTGCCAGCAGTTTATCGGCGAGGGAGTGGTACGAGCAGTACTTC. Translating gives CASSLSAREWYEQYF.